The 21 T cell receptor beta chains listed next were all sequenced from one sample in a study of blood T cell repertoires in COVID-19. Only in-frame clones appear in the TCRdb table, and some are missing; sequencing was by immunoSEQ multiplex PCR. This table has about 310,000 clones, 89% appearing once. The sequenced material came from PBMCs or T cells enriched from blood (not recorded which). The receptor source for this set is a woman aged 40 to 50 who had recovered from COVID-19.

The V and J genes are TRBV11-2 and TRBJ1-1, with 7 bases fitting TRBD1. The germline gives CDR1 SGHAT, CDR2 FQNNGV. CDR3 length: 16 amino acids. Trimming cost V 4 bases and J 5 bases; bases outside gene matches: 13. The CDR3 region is CASSSGRQGGETEAFF. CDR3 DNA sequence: TGTGCCAGCAGCTCTGGGAGACAGGGAGGAGAGACTGAAGCTTTCTTT.

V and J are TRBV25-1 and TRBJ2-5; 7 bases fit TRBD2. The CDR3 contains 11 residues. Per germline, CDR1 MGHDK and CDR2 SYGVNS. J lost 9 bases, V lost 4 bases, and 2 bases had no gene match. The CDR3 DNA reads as TGTGCCAGCAGTGCTGGGGGGGCCCAGTACTTC. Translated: CASSAGGAQYF.

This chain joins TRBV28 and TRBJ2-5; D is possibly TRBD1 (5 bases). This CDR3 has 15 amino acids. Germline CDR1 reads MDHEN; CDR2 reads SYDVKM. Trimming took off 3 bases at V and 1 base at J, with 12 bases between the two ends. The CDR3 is CASSLVGQIQETQYF. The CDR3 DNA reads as TGTGCCAGCAGTTTGGTAGGACAAATCCAAGAGACCCAGTACTTC.

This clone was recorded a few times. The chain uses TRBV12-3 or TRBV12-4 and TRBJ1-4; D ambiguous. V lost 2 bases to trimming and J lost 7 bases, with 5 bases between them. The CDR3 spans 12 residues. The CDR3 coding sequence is TGTGCCAGCAGTTTACGGGTTGAAAAACTGTTTTTT. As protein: CASSLRVEKLFF.

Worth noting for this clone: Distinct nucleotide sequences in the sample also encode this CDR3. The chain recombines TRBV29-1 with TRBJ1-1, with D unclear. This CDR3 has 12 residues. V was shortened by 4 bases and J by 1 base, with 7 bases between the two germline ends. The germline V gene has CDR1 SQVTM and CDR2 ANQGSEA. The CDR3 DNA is TGCAGCGTTGTCGGTAGGAACACTGAAGCTTTCTTT. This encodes CSVVGRNTEAFF.

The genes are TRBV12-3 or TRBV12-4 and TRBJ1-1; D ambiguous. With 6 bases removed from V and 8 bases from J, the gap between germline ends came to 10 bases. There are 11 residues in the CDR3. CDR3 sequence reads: CASRRESEAFF. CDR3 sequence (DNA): TGTGCCAGCAGGAGGGAGAGCGAAGCTTTCTTT.

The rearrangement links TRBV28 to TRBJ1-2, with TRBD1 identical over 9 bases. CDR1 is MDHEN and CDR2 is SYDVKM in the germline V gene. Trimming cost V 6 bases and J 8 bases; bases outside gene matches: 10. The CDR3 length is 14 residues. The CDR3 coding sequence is TGTGCCAGCAGGATACAGGGGGCGGGCAGGGGCTACACCTTC. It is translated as CASRIQGAGRGYTF.

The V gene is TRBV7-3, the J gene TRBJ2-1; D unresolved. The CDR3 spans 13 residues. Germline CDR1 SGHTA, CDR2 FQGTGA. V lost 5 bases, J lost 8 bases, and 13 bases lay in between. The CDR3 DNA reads TGTGCCAGCAGCCCGAACGGGTGGGATGAGCAGTTCTTC. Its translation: CASSPNGWDEQFF.

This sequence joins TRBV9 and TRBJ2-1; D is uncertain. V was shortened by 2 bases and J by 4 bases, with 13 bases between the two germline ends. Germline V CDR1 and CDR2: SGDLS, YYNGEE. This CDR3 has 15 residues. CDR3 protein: CASSVLGDSYNEQFF. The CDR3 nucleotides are TGTGCCAGCAGCGTGCTTGGAGATTCTTACAATGAGCAGTTCTTC.

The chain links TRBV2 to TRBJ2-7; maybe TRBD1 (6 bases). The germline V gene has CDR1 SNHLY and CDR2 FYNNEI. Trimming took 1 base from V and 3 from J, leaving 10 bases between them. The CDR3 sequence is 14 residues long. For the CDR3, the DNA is TGTGCCAGCAGTGAAGGGACAGCGCTCTACGAGCAGTACTTC. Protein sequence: CASSEGTALYEQYF.

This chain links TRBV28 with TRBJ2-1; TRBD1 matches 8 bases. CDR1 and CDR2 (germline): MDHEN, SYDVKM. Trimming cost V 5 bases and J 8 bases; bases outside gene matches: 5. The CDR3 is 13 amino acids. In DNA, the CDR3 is TGTGCCAGCAGTGGACAGGGAGAGGATGAGCAGTTCTTC. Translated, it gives CASSGQGEDEQFF. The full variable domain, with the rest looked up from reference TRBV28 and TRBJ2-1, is DVKVTQSSRYLVKRTGEKVFLECVQDMDHENMFWYRQDPGLGLRLIYFSYDVKMKEKGDIPEGYSVSREKKERFSLILESASTNQTSMYLCASSGQGEDEQFFGPGTRLTVL.

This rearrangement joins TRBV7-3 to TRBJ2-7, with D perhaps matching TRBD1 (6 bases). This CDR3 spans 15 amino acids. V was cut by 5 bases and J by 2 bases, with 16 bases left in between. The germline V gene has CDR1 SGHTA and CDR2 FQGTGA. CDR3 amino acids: CASSPYETGTYEQYF. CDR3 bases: TGTGCCAGCAGCCCCTACGAGACAGGCACCTACGAGCAGTACTTC.

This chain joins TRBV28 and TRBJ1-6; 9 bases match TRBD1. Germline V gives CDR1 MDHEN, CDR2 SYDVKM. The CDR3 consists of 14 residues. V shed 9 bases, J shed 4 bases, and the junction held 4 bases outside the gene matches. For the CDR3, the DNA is TGTGCCAGAAAGGACAGGGGTTATAATTCACCCCTCCACTTT. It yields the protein CARKDRGYNSPLHF.

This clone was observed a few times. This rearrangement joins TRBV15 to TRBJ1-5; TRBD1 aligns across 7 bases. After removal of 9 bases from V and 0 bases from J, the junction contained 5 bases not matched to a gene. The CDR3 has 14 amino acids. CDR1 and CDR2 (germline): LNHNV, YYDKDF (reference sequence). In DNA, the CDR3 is TGTGCCACAAGACAGGGTAATAGCAATCAGCCCCAGCATTTT. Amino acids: CATRQGNSNQPQHF.

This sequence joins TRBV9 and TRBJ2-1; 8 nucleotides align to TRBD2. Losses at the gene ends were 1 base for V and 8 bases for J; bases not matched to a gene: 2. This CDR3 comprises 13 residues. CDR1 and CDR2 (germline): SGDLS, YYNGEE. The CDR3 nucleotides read TGTGCCAGCAGCGTACGGACTAGCCATGAGCAGTTCTTC. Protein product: CASSVRTSHEQFF.

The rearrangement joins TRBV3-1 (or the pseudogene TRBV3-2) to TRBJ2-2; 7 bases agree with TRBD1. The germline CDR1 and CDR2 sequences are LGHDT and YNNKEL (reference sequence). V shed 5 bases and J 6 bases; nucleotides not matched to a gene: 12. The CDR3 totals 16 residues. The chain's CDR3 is CASSTGPGQLPGELFF. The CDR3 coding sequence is TGTGCCAGCAGCACGGGGCCGGGACAGCTCCCCGGGGAGCTGTTTTTT.

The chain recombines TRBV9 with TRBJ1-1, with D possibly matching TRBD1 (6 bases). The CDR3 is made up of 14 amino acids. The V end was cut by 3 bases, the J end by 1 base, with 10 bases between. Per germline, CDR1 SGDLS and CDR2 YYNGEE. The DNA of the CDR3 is TGTGCCAGCAGCGCGCAGGGGTCGAACACTGAAGCTTTCTTT. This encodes CASSAQGSNTEAFF. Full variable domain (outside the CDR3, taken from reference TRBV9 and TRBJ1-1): DSGVTQTPKHLITATGQRVTLRCSPRSGDLSVYWYQQSLDQGLQFLIQYYNGEERAKGNILERFSAQQFPDLHSELNLSSLELGDSALYFCASSAQGSNTEAFFGQGTRLTVV.

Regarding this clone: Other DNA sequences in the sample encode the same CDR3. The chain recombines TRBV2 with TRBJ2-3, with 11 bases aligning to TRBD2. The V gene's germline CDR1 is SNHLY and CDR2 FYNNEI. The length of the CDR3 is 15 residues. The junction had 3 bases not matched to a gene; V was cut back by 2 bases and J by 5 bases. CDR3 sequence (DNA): TGTGCCAGCAGTGAACTAGCGGGGGGTGGAGATACGCAGTATTTT. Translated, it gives CASSELAGGGDTQYF.

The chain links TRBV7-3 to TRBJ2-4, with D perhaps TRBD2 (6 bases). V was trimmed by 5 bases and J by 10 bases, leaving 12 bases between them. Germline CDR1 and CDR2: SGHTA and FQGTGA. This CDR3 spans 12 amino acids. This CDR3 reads CASSPDGGIQYF. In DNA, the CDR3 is TGTGCCAGCAGCCCGGACGGAGGGATTCAGTACTTC. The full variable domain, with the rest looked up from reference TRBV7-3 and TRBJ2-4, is GAGVSQTPSNKVTEKGKYVELRCDPISGHTALYWYRQSLGQGPEFLIYFQGTGAADDSGLPNDRFFAVRPEGSVSTLKIQRTERGDSAVYLCASSPDGGIQYFGAGTRLSVL.

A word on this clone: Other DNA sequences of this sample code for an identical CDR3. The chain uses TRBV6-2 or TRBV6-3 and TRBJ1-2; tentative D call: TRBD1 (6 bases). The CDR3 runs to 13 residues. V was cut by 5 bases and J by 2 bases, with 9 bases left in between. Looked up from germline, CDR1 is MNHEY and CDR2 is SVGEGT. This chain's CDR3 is CASSLDRNYGYTF. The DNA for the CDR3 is TGTGCCAGCAGTCTAGACAGGAACTATGGCTACACCTTC.

The CDR3 region has the DNA TGCGCCAGCAGCTTGGAACAAGGGGTAGAGACCCAGTACTTC. This sequence encodes CASSLEQGVETQYF. The chain carries TRBV5-1 and TRBJ2-5, with D possibly being TRBD1 (5 bases). Trimming removed 0 bases at V and 4 bases at J, with 10 bases between. Germline V gives CDR1 SGHRS, CDR2 YFSETQ. This CDR3 is 14 amino acids long.